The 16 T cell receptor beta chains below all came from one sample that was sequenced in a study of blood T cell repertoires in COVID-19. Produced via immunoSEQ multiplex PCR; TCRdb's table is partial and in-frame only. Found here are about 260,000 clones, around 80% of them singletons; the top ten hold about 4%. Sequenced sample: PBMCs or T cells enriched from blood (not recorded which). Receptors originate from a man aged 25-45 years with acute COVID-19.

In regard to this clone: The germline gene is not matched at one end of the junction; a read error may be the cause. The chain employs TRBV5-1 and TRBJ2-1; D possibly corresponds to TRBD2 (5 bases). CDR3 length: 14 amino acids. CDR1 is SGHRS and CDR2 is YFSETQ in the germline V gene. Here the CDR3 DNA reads TGTGCCAGCAGCCTGGACCCGCGGGACAATGAGCAGTTCTTC. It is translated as CASSLDPRDNEQFF.

The CDR3 reads CASSVTDRTDTQYF. The CDR3 bases are TGTGCCAGCAGCGTTACCGACAGGACAGATACGCAGTATTTT. V gene TRBV9 combines with J gene TRBJ2-3; tentatively, D is TRBD1 (6 bases). This CDR3 contains 14 residues. Looked up from germline, CDR1 is SGDLS and CDR2 is YYNGEE. The V gene lost 2 bases and the J gene lost 3 bases, with 10 bases spanning the gap.

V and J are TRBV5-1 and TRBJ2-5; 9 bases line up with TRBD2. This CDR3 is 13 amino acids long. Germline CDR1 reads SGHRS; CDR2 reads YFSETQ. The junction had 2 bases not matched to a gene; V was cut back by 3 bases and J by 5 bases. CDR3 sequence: CASSSGLAETQYF. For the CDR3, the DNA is TGCGCCAGCAGCTCTGGACTAGCGGAGACCCAGTACTTC.

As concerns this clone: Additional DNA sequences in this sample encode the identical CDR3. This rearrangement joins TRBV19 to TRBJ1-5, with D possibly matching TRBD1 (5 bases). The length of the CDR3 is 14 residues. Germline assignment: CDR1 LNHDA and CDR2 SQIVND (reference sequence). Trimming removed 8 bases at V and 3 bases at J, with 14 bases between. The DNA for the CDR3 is TGTGCCAGTCAGGCCGGGGGGACCAATCAGCCCCAGCATTTT. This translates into CASQAGGTNQPQHF.

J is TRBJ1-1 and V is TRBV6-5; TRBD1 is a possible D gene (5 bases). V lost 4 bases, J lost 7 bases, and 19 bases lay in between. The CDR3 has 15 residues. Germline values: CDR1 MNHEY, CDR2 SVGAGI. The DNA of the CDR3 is TGTGCCAGCAGTTCTAGCGCCTCAGGGTCGGTTGAAGCTTTCTTT. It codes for CASSSSASGSVEAFF.

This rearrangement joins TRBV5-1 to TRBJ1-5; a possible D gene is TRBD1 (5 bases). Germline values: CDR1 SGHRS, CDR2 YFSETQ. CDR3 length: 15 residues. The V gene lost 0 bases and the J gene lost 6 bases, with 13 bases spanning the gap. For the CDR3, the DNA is TGCGCCAGCAGCTTGGGCGACAGTAACTCTCAGCCCCAGCATTTT. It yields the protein CASSLGDSNSQPQHF.

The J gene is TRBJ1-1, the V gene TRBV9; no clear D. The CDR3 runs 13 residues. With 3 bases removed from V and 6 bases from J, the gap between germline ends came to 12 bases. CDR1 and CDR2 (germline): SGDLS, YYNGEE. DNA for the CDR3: TGTGCCAGCAGCGATCAGGTGAGATCTGAAGCTTTCTTT. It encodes CASSDQVRSEAFF.

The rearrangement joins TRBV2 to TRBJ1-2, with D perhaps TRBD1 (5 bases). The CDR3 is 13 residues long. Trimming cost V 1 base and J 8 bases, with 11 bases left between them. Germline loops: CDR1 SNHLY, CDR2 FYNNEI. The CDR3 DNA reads TGTGCCAGCAGTGAAGGATTCAGGGAAGGCTACACCTTC. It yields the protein CASSEGFREGYTF.

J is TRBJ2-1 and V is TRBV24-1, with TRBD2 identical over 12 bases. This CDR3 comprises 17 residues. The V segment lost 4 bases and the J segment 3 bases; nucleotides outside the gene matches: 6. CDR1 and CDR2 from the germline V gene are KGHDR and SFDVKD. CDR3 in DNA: TGTGCCACCAGTGAGTGGCGACTAGCGGGGGACTACAATGAGCAGTTCTTC. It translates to CATSEWRLAGDYNEQFF.

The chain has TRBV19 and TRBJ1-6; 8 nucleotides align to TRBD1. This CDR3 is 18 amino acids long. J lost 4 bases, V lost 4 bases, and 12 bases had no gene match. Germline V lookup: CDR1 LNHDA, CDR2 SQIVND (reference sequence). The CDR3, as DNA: TGTGCCAGTAGTAGCCGGACAGGGAATGCGGAGTATAATTCACCCCTCCACTTT. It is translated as CASSSRTGNAEYNSPLHF.

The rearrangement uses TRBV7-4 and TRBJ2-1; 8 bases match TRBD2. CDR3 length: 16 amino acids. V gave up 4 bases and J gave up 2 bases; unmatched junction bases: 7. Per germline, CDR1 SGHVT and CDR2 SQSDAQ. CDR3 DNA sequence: TGTGCCAGCAGCTCTTACAGCGGGAGAGCCTACAATGAGCAGTTCTTC. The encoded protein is CASSSYSGRAYNEQFF.

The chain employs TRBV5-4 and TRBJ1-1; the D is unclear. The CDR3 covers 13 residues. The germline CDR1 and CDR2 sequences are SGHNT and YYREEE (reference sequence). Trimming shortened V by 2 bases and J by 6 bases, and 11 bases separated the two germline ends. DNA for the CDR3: TGTGCCAGCAGCTTCCACGGCGGGGCTGAAGCTTTCTTT. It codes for CASSFHGGAEAFF.

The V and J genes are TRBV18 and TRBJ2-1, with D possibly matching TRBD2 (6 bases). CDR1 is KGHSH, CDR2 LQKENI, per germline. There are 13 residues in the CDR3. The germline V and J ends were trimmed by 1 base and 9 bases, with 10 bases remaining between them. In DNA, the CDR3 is TGTGCCAGCTCACCACTGCGGGATAGTGAGCAGTTCTTC. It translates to CASSPLRDSEQFF.

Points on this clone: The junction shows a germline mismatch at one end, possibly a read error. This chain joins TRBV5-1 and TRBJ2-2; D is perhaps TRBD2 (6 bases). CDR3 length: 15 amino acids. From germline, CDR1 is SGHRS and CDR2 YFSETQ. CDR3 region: CASSFVRENTGELFF. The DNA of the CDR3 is TGTGCCAGCAGCTTTGTGCGGGAGAACACCGGGGAGCTGTTTTTT.

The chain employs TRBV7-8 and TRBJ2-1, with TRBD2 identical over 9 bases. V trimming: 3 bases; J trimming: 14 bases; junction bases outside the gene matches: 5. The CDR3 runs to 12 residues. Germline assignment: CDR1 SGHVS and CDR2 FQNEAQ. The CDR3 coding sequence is TGTGCCAGCAGCTTTCCTAGCGGGGTGGAGTTCTTC. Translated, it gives CASSFPSGVEFF. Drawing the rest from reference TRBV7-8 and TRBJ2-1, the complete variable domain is GAGVSQSPRYKVAKRGQDVALRCDPISGHVSLFWYQQALGQGPEFLTYFQNEAQLDKSGLPSDRFFAERPEGSVSTLKIQRTQQEDSAVYLCASSFPSGVEFFGPGTRLTVL.

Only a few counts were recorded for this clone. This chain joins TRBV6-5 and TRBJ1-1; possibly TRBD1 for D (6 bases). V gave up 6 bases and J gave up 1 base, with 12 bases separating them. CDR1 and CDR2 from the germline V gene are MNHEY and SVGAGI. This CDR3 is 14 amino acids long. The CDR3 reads CASSLRGGNTEAFF. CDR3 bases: TGTGCCAGCAGCCTGCGAGGGGGGAACACTGAAGCTTTCTTT.